This T cell receptor beta chain originates from a study of cytomegalovirus exposure and HLA in healthy donors. General study results and limits: Among the most significant clusters, several appeared linked to common viral pathogens in a later analysis.

PCR amplification relied on 60 Vbeta primers (plus 13 Jbeta primers). Clones were sequenced by immunoSEQ multiplex PCR, and TCRdb holds only the in-frame ones, with some missing. Of approximately 110,000 clones listed, 75% to 80% were seen once; the top ten hold 3.6%. Regarding this clone: What it binds is unknown.

The receptor's source is a middle-aged man in good health and CMV-seronegative. The sequenced sample was PBMCs.

This CDR3 reads CASGQGKLFF. DNA for the CDR3: TGTGCCAGCGGACAGGGAAAACTGTTTTTT. The chain is built from TRBV7-2 and TRBJ1-4; 8 bases line up with TRBD1. There are 10 residues in the CDR3. The germline V gene encodes CDR1 SGHTA and CDR2 FQGNSA. Germline trimming cut 8 bases from V and 10 bases from J; bases unmatched to any gene: 0.